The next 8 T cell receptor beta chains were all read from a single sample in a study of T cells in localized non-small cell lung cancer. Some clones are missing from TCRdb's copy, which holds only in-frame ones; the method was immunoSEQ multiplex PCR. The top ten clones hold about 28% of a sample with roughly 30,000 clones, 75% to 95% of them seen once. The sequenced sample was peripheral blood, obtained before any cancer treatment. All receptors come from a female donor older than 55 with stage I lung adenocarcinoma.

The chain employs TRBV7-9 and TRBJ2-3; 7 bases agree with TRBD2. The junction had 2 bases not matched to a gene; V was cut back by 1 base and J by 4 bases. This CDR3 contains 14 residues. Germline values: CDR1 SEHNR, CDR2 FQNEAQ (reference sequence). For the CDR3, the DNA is TGTGCCAGCAGCTTAGTGGGGGGGGCAGATACGCAGTATTTT. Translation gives CASSLVGGADTQYF.

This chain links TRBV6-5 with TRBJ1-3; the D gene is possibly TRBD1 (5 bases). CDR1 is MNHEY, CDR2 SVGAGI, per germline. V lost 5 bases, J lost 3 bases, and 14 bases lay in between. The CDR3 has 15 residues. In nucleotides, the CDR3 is TGTGCCAGCAGTACCCAGGGAGCCGTTGGAAACACCATATATTTT. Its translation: CASSTQGAVGNTIYF.

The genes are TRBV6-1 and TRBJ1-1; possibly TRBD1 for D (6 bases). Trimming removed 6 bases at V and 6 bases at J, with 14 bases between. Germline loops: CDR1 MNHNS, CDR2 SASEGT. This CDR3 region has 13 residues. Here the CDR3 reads CASSFTGLPEAFF. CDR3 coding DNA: TGTGCCAGCAGCTTCACAGGGCTCCCTGAAGCTTTCTTT.

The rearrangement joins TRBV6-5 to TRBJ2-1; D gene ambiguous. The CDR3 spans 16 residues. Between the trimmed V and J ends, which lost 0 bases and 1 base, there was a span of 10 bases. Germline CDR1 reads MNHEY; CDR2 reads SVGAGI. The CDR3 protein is CASSYSSALSYNEQFF. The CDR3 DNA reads TGTGCCAGCAGTTACTCGTCAGCTCTTTCCTACAATGAGCAGTTCTTC.

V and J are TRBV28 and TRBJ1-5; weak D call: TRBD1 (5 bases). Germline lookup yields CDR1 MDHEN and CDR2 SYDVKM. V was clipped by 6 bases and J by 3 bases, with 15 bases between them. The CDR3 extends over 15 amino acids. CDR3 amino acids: CASRLGGVLNQPQHF. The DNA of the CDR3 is TGTGCCAGCAGATTGGGGGGGGTCCTCAATCAGCCCCAGCATTTT.

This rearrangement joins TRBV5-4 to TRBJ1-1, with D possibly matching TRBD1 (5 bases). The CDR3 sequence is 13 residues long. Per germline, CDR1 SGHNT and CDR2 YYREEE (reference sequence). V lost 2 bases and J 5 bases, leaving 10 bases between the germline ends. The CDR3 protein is CASSFPQGTEAFF. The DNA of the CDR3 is TGTGCCAGCAGCTTTCCCCAGGGAACTGAAGCTTTCTTT.

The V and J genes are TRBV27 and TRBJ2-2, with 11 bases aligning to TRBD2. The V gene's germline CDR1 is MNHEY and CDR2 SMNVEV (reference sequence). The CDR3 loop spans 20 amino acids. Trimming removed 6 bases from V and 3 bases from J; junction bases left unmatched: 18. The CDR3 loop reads CASSPTSGGLYTAYTGELFF. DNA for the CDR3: TGTGCCAGCAGCCCTACTAGCGGGGGCCTTTACACCGCGTACACCGGGGAGCTGTTTTTT.

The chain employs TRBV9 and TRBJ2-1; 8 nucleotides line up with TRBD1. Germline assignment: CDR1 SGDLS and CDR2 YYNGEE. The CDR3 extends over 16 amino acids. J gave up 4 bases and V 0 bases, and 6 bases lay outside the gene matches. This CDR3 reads CASSVATGGKYNEQFF. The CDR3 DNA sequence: TGTGCCAGCAGCGTAGCTACAGGGGGGAAGTACAATGAGCAGTTCTTC.